The entry below describes one T cell receptor (beta chain). What it recognizes is unknown. This record comes from a study of monozygotic twins with inflammatory bowel disease. Whole-study findings and limits: Concordant and discordant twins showed no difference in repertoire similarity, possibly from limited power. Twins with IBD had fewer clonotypes in common with others than healthy twins, particularly during disease activity.

This CDR3 comprises 12 residues. Making each TCR library took 3,000 to 4,500 ng of total RNA. UMIs with a 6-nucleotide sample barcode were added by template switching. Reanalyzing the 5' RACE reads, TCRdb keeps one entry per CDR3 protein, without DNA. The sample table includes over 200,000 distinct CDR3 sequences. The rearrangement links TRBV12-3 or TRBV12-4 to TRBJ1-1; TCRdb picks TRBD1, but there is no DNA to check that call. What was sequenced was blood. The origin of this receptor is a human donor with ulcerative colitis or Crohn's disease, or a healthy co-twin of an affected twin (not recorded which). The CDR3 sequence is CASSLTDKVAFF.